The source of this TCR beta chain is a study of blood T cell repertoires in COVID-19. Clones were read by immunoSEQ multiplex PCR, and TCRdb kept only the in-frame ones, dropping some. The data hold 400,000 or so clones, with about 90% observed a single time. This clonotype was sampled from a young man who had recovered from COVID-19. Specimen: PBMCs or T cells enriched from blood (not recorded which).

The CDR3 DNA reads as TGTGCCAGCAGCTCCGGACAGGTTTATAATTCACCCCTCCACTTT. This codes for CASSSGQVYNSPLHF. The chain is built from TRBV27 and TRBJ1-6, with 7 bases lining up with TRBD1. This CDR3 contains 15 residues. With V trimmed by 6 bases and J by 4 bases, 6 bases remained unmatched. Germline V gene data show CDR1 as MNHEY and CDR2 as SMNVEV (reference sequence).